This TCR beta chain appears in the sequencing data of a study of graft-versus-host responses after intestinal transplantation. Study-level background: Multivisceral, liver-intestinal, or isolated intestinal transplants were performed in recipients. Recipients were all induced with anti-thymocyte globulin, then given tacrolimus and steroids for 3 to 4 years.

Details on this clone: Antigen specificity is unknown.

Only in-frame clones appear in the TCRdb table, and some are missing; sequencing was by immunoSEQ multiplex PCR. The top ten clones hold approximately 0.1% of a sample with some 86,000 clones, 91% of them seen once. Points from the study as a whole: Early after transplant, HvG clones declined as circulating GvH clones peaked. Recipient bone marrow held GvH clones, some seen earlier in ileum or blood.

This TCR was recovered from a human donor who received an intestinal transplant. The specimen comprised unstimulated CD4+ T cells sorted from spleen or lymph node cells, sampled before intestinal transplant.

CDR3 loop: CAISGTLGSYNSPLHF. The CDR3 region has the DNA TGTGCCATCAGTGGGACTCTAGGATCCTATAATTCACCCCTCCACTTT. V usage is TRBV10-3 and J usage is TRBJ1-6; no clear D. Germline V CDR1 and CDR2: ENHRY, SYGVKD. The V end was cut by 4 bases, the J end by 1 base, with 11 bases between. The CDR3 contains 16 residues.